This record covers a single T cell receptor (beta chain). This sample was taken from a study of blood T cell repertoires in COVID-19. The V gene end was trimmed by 6 bases and the J gene end by 6 bases; junction bases not matched to a gene: 12. This CDR3 comprises 15 residues. CDR1 is SNHLY, CDR2 FYNNEI, per germline. Assay used: immunoSEQ multiplex PCR; TCRdb lists only in-frame clones, some missing. The sample records 150,000 or so clones, about 79% being singletons. The receptor comes from a woman in her fifties or sixties with acute or convalescent COVID-19. Sequencing was carried out using peripheral blood. The chain couples TRBV2 to TRBJ2-7; 9 positions agree with TRBD1. DNA of the CDR3: TGTGCCAGCAGGCAAATGCCCGGGACAGGGAGCGAGCAGTACGTC. Translation gives CASRQMPGTGSEQYV.